These 26 T cell receptor beta chains were all obtained from the same sample, sequenced in a study of beta chain features in type 1 diabetes. Sequencing targeted expressed TCRB transcripts, as all isolated RNA had been reverse transcribed. Generated by immunoSEQ multiplex PCR, the TCRdb table keeps only in-frame clones and is missing some. The table shows hundreds of thousands of clones, with 11% occurring only once. The sample taken for sequencing was naive CD4+ T cells from blood. These receptors were taken from a woman younger than 45 in good health.

Note on this clone: Its ends do not fully match the called genes, so a read error is possible. The chain has TRBV7-3 and TRBJ2-1; 10 positions match TRBD2. CDR3 size: 14 residues. CDR1 is SGHTA and CDR2 is FQGTGA in the germline V gene. The CDR3 DNA sequence: TGTGCCAGCAGCGTAACAGCGGGAGGGGTAGAGCAGTTCTTC. It codes for CASSVTAGGVEQFF.

This clone was picked up a small number of times. The gene calls are TRBV19 and TRBJ2-5, with D perhaps matching TRBD1 (6 bases). Trimming pared 8 bases from V and 1 base from J, leaving 8 bases between. The CDR3 loop spans 12 amino acids. Germline CDR1 is LNHDA and CDR2 is SQIVND (reference sequence). The CDR3 nucleotides read TGTGCCAGTCGGGACACCCAAGAGACCCAGTACTTC. Its protein product is CASRDTQETQYF.

This clone was counted a few times. This sequence joins TRBV25-1 and TRBJ1-4; the D is unclear. V lost 7 bases and J lost 5, with 8 bases in between. This CDR3 spans 12 amino acids. Germline CDR1 reads MGHDK; CDR2 reads SYGVNS. CDR3: CASNQMNEKLFF. CDR3 nucleotide sequence: TGTGCCAGCAACCAGATGAATGAAAAACTGTTTTTT.

This clone has just a few counts. The chain is built from TRBV2 and TRBJ1-5, with D tentatively TRBD1 (6 bases). V was clipped by 2 bases and J by 2 bases, with 10 bases between them. This CDR3 spans 15 amino acids. Germline CDR1 and CDR2: SNHLY and FYNNEI. CDR3 sequence reads: CASSEWAGGNQPQHF. The CDR3 nucleotides are TGTGCCAGCAGTGAATGGGCAGGGGGCAATCAGCCCCAGCATTTT.

CDR3 loop: CASSLWTVNTGELFF. The CDR3, as DNA: TGTGCCAGCAGCTTATGGACAGTCAACACCGGGGAGCTGTTTTTT. V and J are TRBV7-2 and TRBJ2-2, with a weak D call TRBD1 (6 bases). This CDR3 contains 15 residues. CDR1 SGHTA and CDR2 FQGNSA come from the germline V gene. V was clipped by 2 bases and J by 2 bases, with 9 bases between them. Combining the CDR3 with reference TRBV7-2 and TRBJ2-2 gives the whole variable domain GAGVSQSPSNKVTEKGKDVELRCDPISGHTALYWYRQSLGQGLEFLIYFQGNSAPDKSGLPSDRFSAERTGGSVSTLTIQRTQQEDSAVYLCASSLWTVNTGELFFGEGSRLTVL.

This sequence joins TRBV7-2 and TRBJ2-7; TRBD2 is a possible D gene (6 bases). The germline V and J ends were trimmed by 4 bases and 4 bases, with 17 bases remaining between them. Germline-derived CDR1 and CDR2 are SGHTA and FQGNSA. This CDR3 comprises 15 residues. For the CDR3, the DNA is TGTGCCAGCAGCTCGCGGGGTCAGGCCAGGTACGAGCAGTACTTC. It specifies CASSSRGQARYEQYF. The entire variable domain, with the rest obtained from reference TRBV7-2 and TRBJ2-7, is as follows: GAGVSQSPSNKVTEKGKDVELRCDPISGHTALYWYRQSLGQGLEFLIYFQGNSAPDKSGLPSDRFSAERTGGSVSTLTIQRTQQEDSAVYLCASSSRGQARYEQYFGPGTRLTVT.

The chain links TRBV5-6 to TRBJ1-2; D is uncertain. V lost 2 bases and J lost 4, with 15 bases in between. This CDR3 contains 15 residues. Germline V gives CDR1 SGHDT, CDR2 YYEEEE. This chain's CDR3 is CASSLRVGSLYGYTF. CDR3 DNA sequence: TGTGCCAGCAGCTTAAGAGTGGGCAGTCTCTATGGCTACACCTTC.

The sample holds a few counts of this clone. CDR3 DNA: TGTGCCAGCAGCTTAGGTGCTAGCGGGAGCTATGAGCAGTTCTTC. Translating gives CASSLGASGSYEQFF. This chain uses TRBV7-3 with TRBJ2-1, with 10 nucleotides matching TRBD2. With V trimmed by 2 bases and J by 8 bases, 6 bases remained unmatched. The germline gives CDR1 SGHTA, CDR2 FQGTGA. This CDR3 region has 15 residues.

This clone has a handful of counts. The chain has TRBV18 and TRBJ2-1, with 8 bases matching TRBD1. Germline V gives CDR1 KGHSH, CDR2 LQKENI. The CDR3 runs 16 residues. The ends lost 4 bases at V and 0 bases at J; junction bases unmatched: 5. CDR3 nucleotides: TGTGCCAGCTCACTGCTCGGACAGGGCTCCTACAATGAGCAGTTCTTC. Its translation is CASSLLGQGSYNEQFF.

This rearrangement joins TRBV18 to TRBJ2-3; the D gene is possibly TRBD1 (6 bases). Germline V CDR1 and CDR2: KGHSH, LQKENI. V was cut by 0 bases and J by 3 bases, with 13 bases left in between. This CDR3 has 16 residues. In DNA, the CDR3 is TGTGCCAGCTCACCACCGAACAGGGCGCGAACAGATACGCAGTATTTT. Translated, it gives CASSPPNRARTDTQYF.

The V call is TRBV18, the J call TRBJ2-1; TRBD1 matches at 7 bases. The J segment lost 4 bases and the V segment lost 4 bases, leaving 10 bases of the junction unmatched. The V gene's germline CDR1 is KGHSH and CDR2 LQKENI. CDR3 length: 16 amino acids. The CDR3 region has the DNA TGTGCCAGCTCACTAAACGGCAGGGGGATTTACAATGAGCAGTTCTTC. Amino acid sequence: CASSLNGRGIYNEQFF.

J is TRBJ2-5 and V is TRBV28; 7 bases are a match to TRBD2. Germline CDR1 reads MDHEN; CDR2 reads SYDVKM. Trimming cost V 3 bases and J 0 bases; bases outside gene matches: 4. The CDR3 spans 15 residues. CDR3 DNA sequence: TGTGCCAGCAGTTTTGCCGGGAGGCACCAAGAGACCCAGTACTTC. It encodes CASSFAGRHQETQYF.

The table lists this clone with a few counts. The chain joins TRBV7-2 to TRBJ1-1; 9 positions agree with TRBD1. V lost 5 bases to trimming and J lost 4 bases; unmatched junction nucleotides: 5. This CDR3 is built from 14 residues. Germline CDR1 is SGHTA and CDR2 is FQGNSA. The CDR3 reads CASSTLQGATEAFF. The CDR3 nucleotides are TGTGCCAGCAGCACATTACAGGGGGCCACTGAAGCTTTCTTT.

There are a few counts of this clone. The rearrangement joins TRBV30 to TRBJ2-3; 12 bases match TRBD2. The V gene end was trimmed by 1 base and the J gene end by 1 base; junction bases not matched to a gene: 3. CDR1 and CDR2 from the germline V gene are GTSNPN and SVGIG (reference sequence). This CDR3 has 16 residues. This CDR3 reads CAWSAGLAGRTDTQYF. In DNA form, the CDR3 reads TGTGCCTGGAGTGCGGGACTAGCGGGCCGCACAGATACGCAGTATTTT.

Only a few counts were recorded for this clone. The V and J genes are TRBV9 and TRBJ1-1; no reliable D call. CDR1 is SGDLS and CDR2 is YYNGEE in the germline V gene. Trimming shortened V by 1 base and J by 0 bases, and 4 bases separated the two germline ends. The CDR3 sequence is 13 residues long. The CDR3 spells CASSVRVNTEAFF. The CDR3 region has the DNA TGTGCCAGCAGCGTACGGGTGAACACTGAAGCTTTCTTT.

This chain uses TRBV28 with TRBJ2-7; D uncertain. V was cut by 6 bases and J by 0 bases, with 6 bases left in between. This CDR3 comprises 12 residues. Germline V gene sequence: CDR1 MDHEN, CDR2 SYDVKM. The CDR3 sequence: CASRASSYEQYF. CDR3 coding DNA: TGTGCCAGCAGAGCTAGCTCCTACGAGCAGTACTTC.

This clone was detected a few times. CDR3 residues: CSALWGGVGTQYF. CDR3 bases: TGCAGCGCCCTTTGGGGGGGCGTGGGGACCCAGTACTTC. V is TRBV29-1 and J is TRBJ2-5, with D perhaps TRBD2 (7 bases). This CDR3 is 13 amino acids long. Per the germline V gene, CDR1 is SQVTM and CDR2 is ANQGSEA. The germline V and J ends were trimmed by 7 bases and 7 bases, with 19 bases remaining between them.

The CDR3 sequence is CASRAGNEQYF. The CDR3 DNA reads TGTGCCAGCAGGGCAGGGAACGAGCAGTACTTC. The chain uses TRBV2 and TRBJ2-7; maybe TRBD1 (5 bases). This CDR3 is 11 amino acids long. Germline assignment: CDR1 SNHLY and CDR2 FYNNEI. V was shortened by 6 bases and J by 5 bases, with 8 bases between the two germline ends.

The sample holds a few counts of this clone. V and J are TRBV5-6 and TRBJ2-3; perhaps TRBD1 as D (6 bases). Trimming shortened V by 2 bases and J by 6 bases, and 10 bases separated the two germline ends. The CDR3 contains 13 residues. CDR1 and CDR2 (germline): SGHDT, YYEEEE. The CDR3 sequence: CASSLTGMDTQYF. In DNA form, the CDR3 reads TGTGCCAGCAGCTTAACAGGGATGGATACGCAGTATTTT.

This sequence joins TRBV5-1 and TRBJ2-3; TRBD2 aligns across 7 bases. From germline, CDR1 is SGHRS and CDR2 YFSETQ. The CDR3 consists of 15 residues. V shed 0 bases, J shed 4 bases, and the junction held 5 bases outside the gene matches. Here the CDR3 DNA reads TGCGCCAGCAGCTTGGCAGCGGGATGGGCAGATACGCAGTATTTT. Protein: CASSLAAGWADTQYF.

This clone was observed a few times. The genes are TRBV10-2 and TRBJ2-1; 7 nucleotides agree with TRBD2. The germline gives CDR1 WSHSY, CDR2 SAAADI. The CDR3 has 15 residues. Germline trimming cut 5 bases from V and 0 bases from J; bases unmatched to any gene: 4. CDR3 in DNA: TGCGCCAGCAGTCCCCTAGCGGCCTCCTACAATGAGCAGTTCTTC. Protein sequence: CASSPLAASYNEQFF.

This clone has only a few counts. The J gene is TRBJ2-5, the V gene TRBV18, with 7 bases aligning to TRBD1. With 2 bases clipped from V and 2 bases from J, the junction kept 5 bases outside the gene matches. Germline CDR1 reads KGHSH; CDR2 reads LQKENI. The CDR3 loop spans 15 amino acids. CDR3 bases: TGTGCCAGCTCACCAAGAACAGGGGAACAAGAGACCCAGTACTTC. Its translation is CASSPRTGEQETQYF.

The chain has TRBV19 and TRBJ2-1; D not certain. The CDR3 length is 13 residues. Germline-derived CDR1 and CDR2 are LNHDA and SQIVND (reference sequence). Trimming took off 9 bases at V and 6 bases at J, with 15 bases between the two ends. CDR3 protein: CARRRSPRNEQFF. The CDR3 bases are TGTGCCAGACGCAGATCCCCTCGCAATGAGCAGTTCTTC.

The gene calls are TRBV18 and TRBJ2-1; TRBD2 aligns across 7 bases. The CDR3 consists of 15 residues. V trimming: 4 bases; J trimming: 2 bases; junction bases outside the gene matches: 5. Germline V gene sequence: CDR1 KGHSH, CDR2 LQKENI. The CDR3 region is CASSRASGPYNEQFF. CDR3 DNA sequence: TGTGCCAGCTCACGGGCTAGCGGCCCCTACAATGAGCAGTTCTTC.

This clone was picked up a small number of times. This sequence joins TRBV5-1 and TRBJ2-5, with TRBD1 identical over 8 bases. The J call may be wrong; the DNA end is better matched by TRBJ2-7. This CDR3 comprises 14 residues. Germline lookup yields CDR1 SGHRS and CDR2 YFSETQ. The CDR3 sequence is CASSLRQGIYEQYF. In DNA form, the CDR3 reads TGCGCCAGCAGCCTTCGACAGGGGATCTACGAGCAGTACTTC.

This clone was seen a few times. The CDR3 DNA sequence: TGTGCCAGCAGCAGCAACAGGGGGCGTCAAGACGAGCAGTACTTC. This translates into CASSSNRGRQDEQYF. The V call is TRBV7-9, the J call TRBJ2-5, with 9 bases matching TRBD1. The better agreement between TRBJ2-7 and the DNA end casts doubt on the J call. The CDR3 is 15 amino acids. Germline-derived CDR1 and CDR2 are SEHNR and FQNEAQ (reference sequence).